The subject of this entry is one T cell receptor (beta chain). Its antigen is as yet unknown. The record originates from a study of beta chain features in type 1 diabetes. Points from the study as a whole: TCRB CDR3s from Type 1 diabetes patients were moderately but significantly shorter in all four CD4+ subsets.

The CDR3 extends over 15 amino acids. Per germline, CDR1 KGHSH and CDR2 LQKENI. Trimming took 8 bases from V and 2 from J, leaving 13 bases between them. The isolated RNA, all of it, was reverse transcribed, so expressed TCRB transcripts were what got sequenced. Sequencing was performed with immunoSEQ multiplex PCR; in TCRdb, only in-frame clones are kept and a portion is missing. The sample contains a few hundred thousand clones, 10% to 15% of which appear only once. The rearrangement joins TRBV18 to TRBJ2-6, with D perhaps TRBD1 (7 bases). The sample consisted of naive CD4+ T cells from blood. The receptor comes from a woman between 18 and 29 years old with type 1 diabetes. CDR3 sequence reads: CASLPRGAGANVLTF. CDR3 bases: TGTGCCAGCCTTCCCAGGGGGGCTGGGGCCAACGTCCTGACTTTC.